One T cell receptor beta chain is described in this entry. V gave up 4 bases and J gave up 6 bases; unmatched junction bases: 5. This CDR3 spans 14 amino acids. The germline CDR1 and CDR2 sequences are SGHDT and YYEEEE. This specimen comes from a study of blood T cell repertoires in COVID-19. At the level of the study: The origin of the acute and convalescent COVID-19 samples was the United States, Italy and Spain. Sources were T cells, B-cell-depleted T cells, or PBMCs; the material itself was cDNA or gDNA.

In the original analysis: How many nucleated cells were present was estimated from reference gene primer amplification. Clones were read by immunoSEQ multiplex PCR, and TCRdb kept only the in-frame ones, dropping some. V, J and clone size reflect that table, while D and trimming were determined from the DNA. The table records more than 75,000 clones, 85% to 90% of them present only once. The rearrangement links TRBV5-6 to TRBJ1-2; TRBD1 matches at 11 bases. The TCR was taken from a woman between 65 and 79 years old with acute or convalescent COVID-19. Sequencing input: peripheral blood. This chain's CDR3 is CASSEGTGGHGYTF. Here the CDR3 DNA reads TGTGCCAGCAGCGAAGGGACAGGGGGTCATGGCTACACCTTC.